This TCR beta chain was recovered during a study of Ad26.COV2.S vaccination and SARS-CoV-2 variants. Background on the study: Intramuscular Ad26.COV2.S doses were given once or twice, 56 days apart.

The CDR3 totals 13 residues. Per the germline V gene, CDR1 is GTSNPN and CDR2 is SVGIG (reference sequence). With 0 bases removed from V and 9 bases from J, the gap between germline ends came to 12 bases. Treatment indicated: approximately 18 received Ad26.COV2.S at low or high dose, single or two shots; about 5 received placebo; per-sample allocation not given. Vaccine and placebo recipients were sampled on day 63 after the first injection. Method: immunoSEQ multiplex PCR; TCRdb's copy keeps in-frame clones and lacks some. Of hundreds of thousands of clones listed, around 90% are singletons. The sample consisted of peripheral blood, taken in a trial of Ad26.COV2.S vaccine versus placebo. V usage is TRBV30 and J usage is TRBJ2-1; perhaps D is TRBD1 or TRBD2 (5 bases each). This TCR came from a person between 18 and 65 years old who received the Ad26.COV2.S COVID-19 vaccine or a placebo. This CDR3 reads CAWSVVSRGEQFF. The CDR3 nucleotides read TGTGCCTGGAGTGTAGTATCGAGGGGTGAGCAGTTCTTC. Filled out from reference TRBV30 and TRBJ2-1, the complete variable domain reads SQTIHQWPATLVQPVGSPLSLECTVEGTSNPNLYWYRQAAGRGLQLLFYSVGIGQISSEVPQNLSASRPQDRQFILSSKKLLLSDSGFYLCAWSVVSRGEQFFGPGTRLTVL.